This T cell receptor (beta chain) is from a study of beta chain features in type 1 diabetes. Study results and limitations: TCRB CDR3s were moderately but significantly shorter in Type 1 diabetes patients in all four CD4+ subsets. Cells that show high TCR expression could be over-represented by cDNA sequencing. Equally in patients and controls, PCR might preferentially amplify shorter templates.

Losses at the gene ends were 6 bases for V and 2 bases for J; bases not matched to a gene: 7. Germline V lookup: CDR1 SGHRS, CDR2 YFSETQ. This CDR3 is 15 amino acids long. Of the isolated RNA, all was reverse transcribed, and so the sequenced material was expressed TCRB transcripts. Only in-frame clones appear in the TCRdb table, and some are missing; sequencing was by immunoSEQ multiplex PCR. The data contain 150,000 to 200,000 clones, about 12% of them singletons. This clone has a handful of counts. Its antigen is undetermined. V usage is TRBV5-1 and J usage is TRBJ2-1; 8 bases match TRBD2. The receptor was isolated from a woman between 18 and 29 years old in good health. What was sequenced was central memory CD4+ T cells from blood. The CDR3, as DNA: TGCGCCAGCACTCTTATAGCGGGAACCTACAATGAGCAGTTCTTC. This translates into CASTLIAGTYNEQFF.